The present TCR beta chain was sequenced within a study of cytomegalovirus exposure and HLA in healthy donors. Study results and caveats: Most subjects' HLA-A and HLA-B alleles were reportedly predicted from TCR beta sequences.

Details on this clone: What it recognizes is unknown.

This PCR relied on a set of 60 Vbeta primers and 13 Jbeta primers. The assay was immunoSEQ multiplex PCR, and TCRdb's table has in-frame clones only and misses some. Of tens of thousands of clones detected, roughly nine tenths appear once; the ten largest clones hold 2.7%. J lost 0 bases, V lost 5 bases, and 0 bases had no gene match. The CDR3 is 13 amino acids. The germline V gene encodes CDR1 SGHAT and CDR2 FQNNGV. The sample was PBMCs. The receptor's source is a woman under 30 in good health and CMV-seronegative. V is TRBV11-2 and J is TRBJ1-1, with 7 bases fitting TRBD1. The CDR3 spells CASSRGLNTEAFF. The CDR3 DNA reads TGTGCCAGCAGCAGGGGGCTGAACACTGAAGCTTTCTTT.